This is a list of T cell receptor beta chains from one sample in a study of primary melanoma T cells and metastatic recurrence. Data came from immunoSEQ multiplex PCR; TCRdb stores just in-frame clones and leaves some out. Here the sample spans 550 to 650 clones, roughly 61% being singletons. Sequenced input: melanoma tumor tissue. Receptors originate from a human donor with melanoma. CDR3s include the opening cysteine and the closing phenylalanine or tryptophan. The D gene is left open where the match is weak. Clone size is stated in some rows and not others, as once, few, many or a class when expanded.

V	D	J	size	DNA	CDR3
TRBV11-3	-	TRBJ1-1	few	TGTGCCAGCAGCTTACCGGGGCGCCGACTGGGCACTGAAGCTTTCTTT	CASSLPGRRLGTEAFF
TRBV30	-	TRBJ1-2	-	TGTGCCTGGAGTCTAGGGGCTAACTATGGCTACACCTTC	CAWSLGANYGYTF
TRBV28	-	TRBJ1-5	few	TGTGCCAGCGCCAGGGGAGGGTATCAGCCCCAGCATTTT	CASARGGYQPQHF
TRBV19	TRBD1	TRBJ1-1	-	TGTGCCAGTAGGGCAGCGGTGGGACAGATGAACACTGAAGCTTTCTTT	CASRAAVGQMNTEAFF
TRBV9	-	TRBJ1-1	-	TGTGCCAGCAGCCCCTTGGGGCATACTGAAGCTTTCTTT	CASSPLGHTEAFF
TRBV30	TRBD1	TRBJ2-3	-	TGTGCCTGGAGTGGACAGGGCGGCCCAGATACGCAGTATTTT	CAWSGQGGPDTQYF
TRBV6-8	TRBD1	TRBJ1-5	-	TGTGCCAGCAGTTCACAGGGGTATCAGCCCCAGCATTTT	CASSSQGYQPQHF
TRBV28	-	TRBJ1-1	-	TGTGCCAGCAGCCCCTCCCCAGTTGGGACTGAAGCTTTCTTT	CASSPSPVGTEAFF
TRBV6-8	TRBD2	TRBJ2-7	-	TGTGCCAGCAGTTACCAACCGGGACTAGCGGGCAAAAGGGCCTACGAGCAGTACTTC	CASSYQPGLAGKRAYEQYF
TRBV15	TRBD2	TRBJ2-3	few	TGTGCCACCAGCAGGACTAGCGGGAGTGATACGCAGTATTTT	CATSRTSGSDTQYF
TRBV6-8	TRBD2	TRBJ2-1	large	TGTGCCAGCAGTTCGGGACTAGATTTTAATGAGCAGTTCTTC	CASSSGLDFNEQFF
TRBV18	-	TRBJ1-4	-	TGTGCCAGCTCACCACCCCGGCAGGGTTGGAATGAAAAACTGTTTTTT	CASSPPRQGWNEKLFF
TRBV5-1	-	TRBJ1-2	-	TGCGCCAGCAGCTTGGATTCAGGAAACTATGGCTACACCTTC	CASSLDSGNYGYTF
TRBV6-8	-	TRBJ1-1	few	TGTGCCAGCAGCAGCCAAAACACTGAAGCTTTCTTT	CASSSQNTEAFF
TRBV29-1	TRBD1	TRBJ1-1	-	TGCAGCGTCCGGGACAGGATGAACACTGAAGCTTTCTTT	CSVRDRMNTEAFF
TRBV19	-	TRBJ1-1	-	TGTGCCAGTAGTATAGGGGGAAGGGGAGAAGCTTTCTTT	CASSIGGRGEAFF
TRBV18	TRBD1	TRBJ2-7	few	TGTGCCAGCTCTCGACAGGGGGACGGGGAGCAGTACTTC	CASSRQGDGEQYF
TRBV15	-	TRBJ2-2	-	TGTGCCACCAGCAGAGAGTGGCGCACCGGGGAGCTGTTTTTT	CATSREWRTGELFF
TRBV7-6	TRBD1	TRBJ1-3	-	TGTGCCAGCAGTTACTCATCCGGGACAGGGGCAGGAAACACCATATATTTT	CASSYSSGTGAGNTIYF
TRBV19	-	TRBJ1-2	few	TGTGCCAGTAGTATATTAAGGACCCCAGGCATGGGCTACACCTTC	CASSILRTPGMGYTF
TRBV1	-	TRBJ2-7	-	TGCGCCAGCAGCCAAGATCACCTGGCGGCCGGTCAGTACTTC	CASSQDHLAAGQYF
TRBV28	TRBD1	TRBJ1-1	-	TGTGCCAGCAGTCCAGGCTCGACAGGGGGCACTGAAGCTTTCTTT	CASSPGSTGGTEAFF
TRBV28	-	TRBJ2-7	-	TGTGCCAGCAGTTTAGGACAGTTCTACGAGCAGTACTTC	CASSLGQFYEQYF
TRBV27	-	TRBJ1-2	few	TGTGCCAGCAGTCCTCAGGGAGACGGTGGCTACACCTTC	CASSPQGDGGYTF
TRBV18	-	TRBJ2-5	-	TGTGCCAGCTCACTCTTATTGCAGGAAGAGACCCAGTACTTC	CASSLLLQEETQYF
TRBV5-1	TRBD2	TRBJ2-3	-	TGCGCCAGCAGCTCGACGACTAGCGGGAGCACAGATACGCAGTATTTT	CASSSTTSGSTDTQYF
TRBV6-1	TRBD1	TRBJ1-3	-	TGTGCCAGCAGTGAAGAGGACAGGGGGCGAGTCCACACCATATATTTT	CASSEEDRGRVHTIYF
TRBV28	-	TRBJ1-3	-	TGTGCCAGCACCACGGCCGGGCCCTCTGGAAACACCATATATTTT	CASTTAGPSGNTIYF
TRBV14	-	TRBJ1-1	-	TGTGCCAGCAGCCAATTAAAGAACACTGAAGCTTTCTTT	CASSQLKNTEAFF
TRBV11-3	TRBD1	TRBJ1-1	-	TGTGCCAGCAGCCCAACCCGGGACAGGGCATATAGCACTGAAGCTTTCTTT	CASSPTRDRAYSTEAFF
TRBV10-2	-	TRBJ1-4	few	TGCGCCACCCTGCCTGACCCGGGACAAGGGGATGAAAAACTGTTTTTT	CATLPDPGQGDEKLFF
TRBV5-1	-	TRBJ2-1	-	TGCGCCAGCAGCTTGTATAGCGCCGGGGAGAATGAGCAGTTCTTC	CASSLYSAGENEQFF
TRBV6-4	-	TRBJ2-1	-	TGTGCCAGCAGTCTCCTTGGGGGACTCAATGAGCAGTTCTTC	CASSLLGGLNEQFF
TRBV2	TRBD2	TRBJ2-7	once	TGTGCCAGCAGTGGTTGGGGACTAAGGATCTACGAGCAGTACTTC	CASSGWGLRIYEQYF
TRBV11-3	TRBD2	TRBJ2-7	-	TGTGCCAGCAGCTTAGTTCCTAGCGGGAGCGAGCAGTACTTC	CASSLVPSGSEQYF
TRBV19	TRBD1	TRBJ1-5	few	TGTGCCAGTACCCTCGGCAGGGGGCTCGGTCAGCCCCAGCATTTT	CASTLGRGLGQPQHF
TRBV18	TRBD1	TRBJ1-1	-	TGTGCCAGCTCACCCAGGGGGCTGAGGGGGACTGAAGCTTTCTTT	CASSPRGLRGTEAFF
TRBV19	TRBD2	TRBJ2-1	once	TGTGCCAGTAGGCGAGCCCCGGGACTAGCGGGACTTGAGCAGTTCTTC	CASRRAPGLAGLEQFF
TRBV11-3	TRBD2	TRBJ2-1	-	TGTGCCAGCAGCTTCTCCGGGACTAGGAGGGGCAATGAGCAGTTCTTC	CASSFSGTRRGNEQFF
TRBV5-1	TRBD2	TRBJ2-3	-	TGCGCCAGCAGCTTGGGAGGAGCGGGAGGGTCTGTTGATACGCAGTATTTT	CASSLGGAGGSVDTQYF
TRBV2	-	TRBJ2-3	-	TGTGCCAGCAGCTTCTTAGGAGGAGGCACAGATACGCAGTATTTT	CASSFLGGGTDTQYF
TRBV19	-	TRBJ1-6	few	TGTGCCAGTGGGGTGGGGTCACCCCTCCACTTT	CASGVGSPLHF